Below, one T cell receptor beta chain is given with its context. This CDR3 is built from 15 residues. V shed 2 bases and J 3 bases; nucleotides not matched to a gene: 0. The germline gives CDR1 KGHSH, CDR2 LQKENI. These data originate in a study of blood T cell repertoires in COVID-19. On the study more broadly: Acute and convalescent COVID-19 samples came from the United States, Italy and Spain. The analysed material was cDNA or gDNA that came from T cells, B-cell-depleted T cells, or PBMCs.

Authors' processing steps: Reference gene primers were amplified, and this amplification served to estimate nucleated cell counts. Assay used: immunoSEQ multiplex PCR; TCRdb lists only in-frame clones, some missing. V and J calls and clone size are as listed in that table; D and trimming were resolved from the DNA. The table lists about 130,000 clones, about 78% of them singletons. This clonotype originated in a man in his 60s who had recovered from COVID-19. The chain combines TRBV18 with TRBJ1-5, with 11 bases lining up with TRBD1. Sequencing used peripheral blood. In nucleotides, the CDR3 is TGTGCCAGCTCACCAGGACAGGGGGCCAATCAGCCCCAGCATTTT. Translated, it gives CASSPGQGANQPQHF. Full variable domain (remainder filled in from reference TRBV18 and TRBJ1-5): NAGVMQNPRHLVRRRGQEARLRCSPMKGHSHVYWYRQLPEEGLKFMVYLQKENIIDESGMPKERFSAEFPKEGPSILRIQQVVRGDSAAYFCASSPGQGANQPQHFGDGTRLSIL.